Presented here are 7 T cell receptor beta chains from one specimen sequenced in a study of patients and donors after allogeneic stem cell transplantation. In TCRdb, the RT-PCR reads were re-called with MiXCR into one record per CDR3 protein. Here the sample spans a few hundred thousand distinct CDR3 sequences, 38% being singletons. What was sequenced was blood, either unsorted or a sorted T cell fraction (not recorded which). The receptors were sampled from a human donor who was either an allogeneic HSCT recipient or a stem cell or donor lymphocyte infusion donor (not recorded which). It is not recorded whose cells these are; they may come from a transplant donor.

In this sample, this clonotype turned up a few times. This chain uses TRBV4-1 with TRBJ1-2; D gene uncertain. The CDR3 runs 14 residues. Looked up from germline, CDR1 is MGHRA and CDR2 is YSYEKL. V gave up 0 bases and J gave up 1 base, with 6 bases separating them. CDR3 residues: CASSQDRSNYGYTF. The CDR3 region has the DNA TGCGCCAGCAGCCAAGACAGGAGTAACTATGGCTACACCTTC.

This clonotype was seen a single time. CDR3 nucleotide sequence: TGTGCCAGCAGTTCCCTGGGGAAGGGGGTGGATGGCTACACCTTC. It specifies CASSSLGKGVDGYTF. V is TRBV12-3 or TRBV12-4 and J is TRBJ1-2; D perhaps matches TRBD1 (6 bases). CDR3 length: 15 amino acids. Trimming removed 4 bases at V and 6 bases at J, with 18 bases between.

In its sample, this clonotype was seen once. The V call is TRBV7-9, the J call TRBJ2-1; 8 positions agree with TRBD2. V was pared by 5 bases and J by 2 bases, with 11 bases of the junction left unmatched. The CDR3 totals 17 residues. CDR1 and CDR2 (germline): SEHNR, FQNEAQ (reference sequence). In DNA form, the CDR3 reads TGTGCCAGCAGCACCCCCCGAAAGCGGGGGCCCTACAATGAGCAGTTCTTC. Translation gives CASSTPRKRGPYNEQFF.

This rearrangement joins TRBV11-1 to TRBJ2-2; no firm D call. Trimming removed 5 bases from V and 6 bases from J, with 10 bases in between. The V gene's germline CDR1 is SGHAT and CDR2 FQDESV (reference sequence). The length of the CDR3 is 13 residues. The CDR3 region has the DNA TGTGCCAGCAGCAATATGGGCCCCGGGGAGCTGTTTTTT. Translation gives CASSNMGPGELFF.

This clonotype was counted a single time. This chain connects TRBV12-3 or TRBV12-4 to TRBJ2-3, with D possibly matching TRBD1 (6 bases). The CDR3 length is 20 residues. Trimming left V 4 bases short and J 0 bases short, with 26 bases between. The chain's CDR3 is CASSSGYRMTGGFSTDTQYF. CDR3 bases: TGTGCCAGCAGTTCTGGGTATCGGATGACAGGAGGCTTTAGCACAGATACGCAGTATTTT.

The table lists this clonotype with a few counts. The chain combines TRBV6-2 or TRBV6-3 with TRBJ2-5; weak D call: TRBD1 (6 bases). The CDR3 is 15 residues long. The germline V gene encodes CDR1 MNHEY and CDR2 SVGEGT. V lost 7 bases, J lost 5 bases, and 20 bases lay in between. The CDR3 sequence: CASTTGRRVGETQYF. The CDR3 DNA sequence: TGTGCCAGCACCACAGGGCGCCGGGTAGGCGAGACCCAGTACTTC.

The chain is built from TRBV28 and TRBJ2-4; D remains unclear. Trimming shortened V by 4 bases and J by 7 bases, and 20 bases separated the two germline ends. CDR3 length: 16 amino acids. Germline CDR1 MDHEN, CDR2 SYDVKM. As DNA, the CDR3 is TGTGCCAGCAGTTCCTCCCAGGACCTTATTCTCAACATTCAGTACTTC. This codes for CASSSSQDLILNIQYF.